Below, 18 T cell receptor beta chains from the same sample are listed, as sequenced in a study of T cells after yellow fever vaccination. TCRdb independently ran MiXCR on the 5' RACE reads; one entry per CDR3 protein. The sample gives 300,000 to 400,000 distinct CDR3 sequences, 9.5% to 15% of which show up once; 2.5% to 3.5% is in the top ten. The specimen was CD4+ T cells sorted from PBMCs, collected 15 days after the yellow fever booster vaccination. The source is a man aged 18-30 years who received the YFV17D yellow fever vaccine.

This clonotype occurred many times. This sequence joins TRBV29-1 and TRBJ2-3; a possible D gene is TRBD2 (7 bases). This CDR3 contains 15 residues. In germline, CDR1 is SQVTM, CDR2 ANQGSEA. Trimming shortened V by 2 bases and J by 6 bases, and 18 bases separated the two germline ends. The CDR3 is CSVETGGHSGDTQYF. The CDR3 DNA follows: TGCAGCGTTGAAACCGGGGGGCATTCGGGGGATACGCAGTATTTT.

The chain couples TRBV30 to TRBJ2-1; D possibly corresponds to TRBD1 (5 bases). Germline V lookup: CDR1 GTSNPN, CDR2 SVGIG (reference sequence). V dropped 2 bases and J dropped 8 bases, with 7 bases sitting between them. The CDR3 has 11 amino acids. The CDR3 DNA is TGTGCCTGGAGTAGGGGTCATGAGCAGTTCTTC. Its translation is CAWSRGHEQFF.

V and J are TRBV4-3 and TRBJ2-2; 8 nucleotides align to TRBD1. Germline trimming cut 0 bases from V and 1 base from J; bases unmatched to any gene: 7. CDR1 and CDR2 (germline): LGHNA, YSLEER. The CDR3 loop spans 18 amino acids. CDR3 coding DNA: TGCGCCAGCAGCCAAGAGATTATAGGGACAGGGAACACCGGGGAGCTGTTTTTT. Translation: CASSQEIIGTGNTGELFF.

This clonotype was picked up many times. The chain employs TRBV6-2 or TRBV6-3 and TRBJ2-7, with D unclear. Trimming left V 2 bases short and J 5 bases short, with 7 bases between. Germline V gene sequence: CDR1 MNHEY, CDR2 SVGEGT. The CDR3 is made up of 12 amino acids. CDR3 region: CASSYGQNEQYV. Here the CDR3 DNA reads TGTGCCAGCAGTTACGGTCAGAACGAGCAGTACGTC.

The genes are TRBV4-1 and TRBJ2-2; D may be TRBD1 (5 bases). Per germline, CDR1 MGHRA and CDR2 YSYEKL. This CDR3 is built from 14 residues. Trimming shortened V by 8 bases and J by 4 bases, and 14 bases separated the two germline ends. CDR3 residues: CASRPQGITGELFF. Written as DNA, the CDR3 is TGCGCCAGCCGTCCTCAGGGAATCACCGGGGAGCTGTTTTTT.

The CDR3 DNA reads as TGTGCCAGCAGTGGAAGCGGGGGGGGATACAATGAGCAGTTCTTC. This codes for CASSGSGGGYNEQFF. This rearrangement joins TRBV25-1 to TRBJ2-1; 10 nucleotides agree with TRBD2. The germline gives CDR1 MGHDK, CDR2 SYGVNS. The V segment lost 4 bases and the J segment 4 bases; nucleotides outside the gene matches: 4. This CDR3 has 15 residues.

This clonotype has a handful of counts. The J gene is TRBJ2-1, the V gene TRBV11-1; TRBD2 aligns across 10 bases. The trim removed 4 bases at V and 7 bases at J, leaving 10 bases unmatched. In germline, CDR1 is SGHAT, CDR2 FQDESV (reference sequence). The CDR3 spans 16 residues. The CDR3 protein is CASSSPLAGAINEQFF. As DNA, the CDR3 is TGTGCCAGCAGCTCACCTCTAGCGGGGGCCATAAATGAGCAGTTCTTC.

The chain has TRBV7-9 and TRBJ1-1; no definite D call. The CDR3 runs 15 residues. Germline V gives CDR1 SEHNR, CDR2 FQNEAQ (reference sequence). V lost 5 bases and J lost 0, with 13 bases in between. The CDR3 loop reads CASSTHTWLNTEAFF. In DNA, the CDR3 is TGTGCCAGCAGCACCCACACCTGGTTGAACACTGAAGCTTTCTTT.

This clonotype was observed a handful of times. The CDR3, as DNA: TGTGCCAGCAGCTTATCGGGGAATGAAAAACTGTTTTTT. Translation gives CASSLSGNEKLFF. The V gene is TRBV7-9, the J gene TRBJ1-4; D gene ambiguous. Germline values: CDR1 SEHNR, CDR2 FQNEAQ (reference sequence). The CDR3 contains 13 residues. Trimming removed 2 bases at V and 5 bases at J, with 6 bases between.

This clonotype was observed a handful of times. The chain is built from TRBV11-2 and TRBJ1-4, with D uncertain. Germline lookup yields CDR1 SGHAT and CDR2 FQNNGV. CDR3 size: 12 residues. Trimming removed 2 bases from V and 8 bases from J, with 6 bases in between. The CDR3 sequence: CASSLNREKLFF. The CDR3 DNA reads as TGTGCCAGCAGCTTAAATCGAGAAAAACTGTTTTTT.

The chain recombines TRBV7-2 with TRBJ1-6, with TRBD1 matching 7 bases. Germline-derived CDR1 and CDR2 are SGHTA and FQGNSA. The CDR3 runs to 15 residues. The V segment lost 3 bases and the J segment 10 bases; nucleotides outside the gene matches: 9. The CDR3 DNA reads TGTGCCAGCAGCTTCGGGGACAGAAGGCGATCACCCCTCCACTTT. Its translation is CASSFGDRRRSPLHF.

This clonotype was picked up a small number of times. The CDR3 DNA reads TGTGCCAGCTCACCATGGCAGGGCAATCAGCCCCAGCATTTT. Its translation: CASSPWQGNQPQHF. This chain uses TRBV18 with TRBJ1-5, with D uncertain. Germline CDR1 is KGHSH and CDR2 is LQKENI. The CDR3 length is 14 residues. V lost 2 bases and J lost 2, with 7 bases in between. Using reference TRBV18 and TRBJ1-5 for the parts outside the CDR3, the full variable domain is NAGVMQNPRHLVRRRGQEARLRCSPMKGHSHVYWYRQLPEEGLKFMVYLQKENIIDESGMPKERFSAEFPKEGPSILRIQQVVRGDSAAYFCASSPWQGNQPQHFGDGTRLSIL.

This clonotype was found a few times. V usage is TRBV10-3 and J usage is TRBJ2-1, with 8 bases matching TRBD2. The CDR3 covers 16 residues. In germline, CDR1 is ENHRY, CDR2 SYGVKD. The V gene end was trimmed by 4 bases and the J gene end by 0 bases; junction bases not matched to a gene: 5. The CDR3 region has the DNA TGTGCCATCAGTGGAACTAGCGGCAGCTCCTACAATGAGCAGTTCTTC. Its translation: CAISGTSGSSYNEQFF.

There are many counts of this clonotype. This chain joins TRBV15 and TRBJ2-3, with 8 bases identical to TRBD2. There are 15 residues in the CDR3. In germline, CDR1 is LNHNV, CDR2 YYDKDF (reference sequence). The V gene end was trimmed by 4 bases and the J gene end by 2 bases; junction bases not matched to a gene: 5. The CDR3 here is CATSIGTRNTDTQYF. The CDR3 region has the DNA TGTGCCACCAGCATCGGGACTAGAAACACAGATACGCAGTATTTT.

The sample holds a few counts of this clonotype. The chain couples TRBV4-2 to TRBJ2-3; D gene uncertain. The CDR3 totals 13 residues. CDR1 is LGHNA and CDR2 is YNFKEQ in the germline V gene. V was cut by 5 bases and J by 3 bases, with 9 bases left in between. CDR3 in DNA: TGTGCCAGCAGCTGGGAAGCTACAGATACGCAGTATTTT. As protein: CASSWEATDTQYF.

CDR3 DNA sequence: TGTGCCATCAGCGCAGGGATTTCCTTGGGCACAGATACGCAGTATTTT. It yields the protein CAISAGISLGTDTQYF. The rearrangement uses TRBV10-3 and TRBJ2-3; D may be TRBD1 (5 bases). CDR1 ENHRY and CDR2 SYGVKD come from the germline V gene. This CDR3 has 16 amino acids. V lost 6 bases and J lost 1, with 17 bases in between.

The table lists this clonotype with a few counts. The V and J genes are TRBV7-9 and TRBJ2-1; maybe TRBD1 (6 bases). V gave up 5 bases and J gave up 5 bases, with 16 bases separating them. This CDR3 comprises 15 residues. In germline, CDR1 is SEHNR, CDR2 FQNEAQ (reference sequence). CDR3 loop: CASSPRDKPHNEQFF. CDR3 nucleotide sequence: TGTGCCAGCAGCCCCCGGGACAAACCGCACAATGAGCAGTTCTTC.

The chain has TRBV30 and TRBJ1-1; D unclear. The CDR3 loop spans 14 amino acids. The V and J ends lost 2 bases and 0 bases respectively, with 10 bases between them. The germline CDR1 and CDR2 sequences are GTSNPN and SVGIG (reference sequence). Here the CDR3 DNA reads TGTGCCTGGAGTCTGGACGGTCTGAACACTGAAGCTTTCTTT. Its protein product is CAWSLDGLNTEAFF.